What follows are 5 T cell receptor beta chains derived from one specimen sequenced in a study of blood T cell repertoires in COVID-19. Generated by immunoSEQ multiplex PCR, the TCRdb table keeps only in-frame clones and is missing some. The repertoire holds over 90,000 clones, with 89% as singletons. Sequencing was done on a sample of peripheral blood. Source of these receptors: a woman aged 55-69 years with acute or convalescent COVID-19.

CDR3 loop: CASGLASGRYNEQFF. The CDR3 nucleotides are TGTGCCAGCGGTCTGGCTAGCGGGCGGTACAATGAGCAGTTCTTC. The chain joins TRBV6-5 to TRBJ2-1, with TRBD2 matching over 8 bases. Germline V CDR1 and CDR2: MNHEY, SVGAGI. V dropped 8 bases and J dropped 4; count of bases not matched to a gene: 10. The CDR3 has 15 amino acids.

CDR3 loop: CASSQVVLGRGTYNEQFF. The CDR3 nucleotides are TGTGCCAGCAGCCAAGTCGTGTTGGGGCGGGGTACCTACAATGAGCAGTTCTTC. The rearrangement links TRBV3-1 (or the pseudogene TRBV3-2) to TRBJ2-1, with D tentatively TRBD2 (6 bases). Germline lookup yields CDR1 LGHDT and CDR2 YNNKEL (reference sequence). Trimming left V 1 base short and J 2 bases short, with 18 bases between. The CDR3 sequence is 18 residues long.

The chain joins TRBV5-4 to TRBJ2-2, with 7 bases lining up with TRBD1. J gave up 3 bases and V 1 base, and 3 bases lay outside the gene matches. Germline CDR1 reads SGHNT; CDR2 reads YYREEE (reference sequence). CDR3 length equals 15 residues. The CDR3 nucleotides read TGTGCCAGCAGCTTGAGTCAGGGGGACACCGGGGAGCTGTTTTTT. It codes for CASSLSQGDTGELFF.

CDR3 sequence (DNA): TGTGCCAGCAATAAGGGACAGGGGGTCAACTATGGCTACACCTTC. Translation gives CASNKGQGVNYGYTF. The V gene is TRBV9, the J gene TRBJ1-2; 11 bases agree with TRBD1. This CDR3 has 15 amino acids. The V gene end was trimmed by 6 bases and the J gene end by 2 bases; junction bases not matched to a gene: 6. Germline CDR1 and CDR2: SGDLS and YYNGEE.

V usage is TRBV19 and J usage is TRBJ1-1; TRBD1 is a possible D gene (6 bases). From germline, CDR1 is LNHDA and CDR2 SQIVND (reference sequence). This CDR3 region has 12 residues. The V end lost 3 bases, the J end lost 9 bases, and 11 bases lay between the germline ends. CDR3 region: CASSIWTEKAFF. The CDR3 nucleotides are TGTGCCAGTAGTATTTGGACAGAAAAAGCTTTCTTT.